Below are 20 T cell receptor beta chains sequenced from a single sample in a study of T cells after yellow fever vaccination. TCRdb passed the 5' RACE reads through MiXCR, listing each CDR3 protein once. The profile shows over 130,000 distinct CDR3 sequences, roughly 8% of them singletons. Here the sequenced sample was CD4+ T cells sorted from PBMCs, taken 5 days after the yellow fever booster vaccination. These receptors came from a man aged 30 to 45 who received the YFV17D yellow fever vaccine.

This clonotype was counted only a few times. The chain is built from TRBV12-3 or TRBV12-4 and TRBJ2-6; a possible D gene is TRBD1 (6 bases). Trimming shortened V by 1 base and J by 13 bases, and 11 bases separated the two germline ends. The CDR3 spans 13 residues. The CDR3 loop reads CASSLGTAGVLTF. Written as DNA, the CDR3 is TGTGCCAGCAGTTTAGGGACAGCAGGAGTCCTGACTTTC.

This clonotype was detected once. A much larger clone is a single base away; this may be a read error. V gene TRBV3-1 combines with J gene TRBJ2-5; D not certain. The V gene lost 2 bases and the J gene lost 5 bases, with 9 bases spanning the gap. This CDR3 has 13 amino acids. Germline V lookup: CDR1 LGHDT, CDR2 YNNKEL (reference sequence). The CDR3 loop is CASSQQILETQYF. CDR3 coding DNA: TGTGCCAGCAGCCAACAGATACTTGAGACCCAGTACTTC.

As concerns this clonotype: This sequence may be a read error, since a much larger clone differs from it by one base. The rearrangement joins TRBV5-5 to TRBJ2-7, with D possibly TRBD1 on 5 matching bases. The CDR3 length is 13 residues. CDR1 SGHKS and CDR2 YYEKEE come from the germline V gene (reference sequence). This CDR3 reads CASRLATGYEQYF. CDR3 sequence (DNA): TGTGCCAGCCGCTTGGCTACAGGCTACGAGCAGTACTTC.

This clonotype was found many times. J is TRBJ2-5 and V is TRBV28, with TRBD1 matching over 7 bases. The CDR3 totals 14 residues. Germline V gene lookup returns CDR1 MDHEN and CDR2 SYDVKM. V lost 6 bases, J lost 2 bases, and 6 bases stayed unmatched. CDR3 bases: TGTGCCAGCAGATGGGACAGAGTGCAAGAGACCCAGTACTTC. It is translated as CASRWDRVQETQYF. The full variable domain, completed using reference TRBV28 and TRBJ2-5, is DVKVTQSSRYLVKRTGEKVFLECVQDMDHENMFWYRQDPGLGLRLIYFSYDVKMKEKGDIPEGYSVSREKKERFSLILESASTNQTSMYLCASRWDRVQETQYFGPGTRLLVL.

In its sample, this clonotype was seen many times. This chain joins TRBV20-1 and TRBJ2-7; 9 nucleotides match TRBD2. After removal of 2 bases from V and 4 bases from J, the junction contained 12 bases not matched to a gene. The CDR3 contains 16 residues. Per germline, CDR1 DFQATT and CDR2 SNEGSKA (reference sequence). The CDR3: CSARSPRGSGSYEQYF. CDR3 bases: TGCAGTGCTAGATCTCCACGGGGTAGCGGGAGTTACGAGCAGTACTTC.

This clonotype was counted a few times. The genes are TRBV29-1 and TRBJ2-1; 9 nucleotides match TRBD1. Germline CDR1 is SQVTM and CDR2 is ANQGSEA. V was clipped by 5 bases and J by 2 bases; unmatched bases: 4. This CDR3 is 14 amino acids long. DNA of the CDR3: TGCAGCGTTAGCTGGACAGGGGCCTACAATGAGCAGTTCTTC. This gives the protein CSVSWTGAYNEQFF.

Ten or more counts support this clonotype. V and J are TRBV20-1 and TRBJ2-7; the match to TRBD2 covers 7 bases. The length of the CDR3 is 13 residues. The ends lost 5 bases at V and 4 bases at J; junction bases unmatched: 8. Germline CDR1 reads DFQATT; CDR2 reads SNEGSKA (reference sequence). CDR3 nucleotides: TGCAGTGCTGGTGGGAGGGCCGGTTACGAGCAGTACTTC. It encodes CSAGGRAGYEQYF.

This clonotype has at least ten counts. The chain is built from TRBV7-2 and TRBJ2-1; 10 bases line up with TRBD2. This CDR3 is built from 15 residues. J was trimmed by 3 bases and V by 5 bases; bases with no gene match: 4. Germline V gene data show CDR1 as SGHTA and CDR2 as FQGNSA. The CDR3 is CASSATSGNYNEQFF. For the CDR3, the DNA is TGTGCCAGCAGCGCCACTAGCGGGAACTACAATGAGCAGTTCTTC.

The chain carries TRBV3-1 and TRBJ2-3; 8 nucleotides line up with TRBD2. Germline values: CDR1 LGHDT, CDR2 YNNKEL (reference sequence). This CDR3 has 18 amino acids. The V segment lost 11 bases and the J segment 0 bases; nucleotides outside the gene matches: 19. CDR3 sequence reads: CAFSPAAGAGASTDTQYF. As DNA, the CDR3 is TGTGCCTTCAGCCCGGCGGCGGGAGCGGGAGCTAGCACAGATACGCAGTATTTT.

This clonotype was seen at least ten times. The CDR3 is CASSSPVSRTYGYTF. The CDR3 nucleotides read TGTGCCAGCAGCTCCCCTGTCAGCAGGACTTATGGCTACACCTTC. The rearrangement links TRBV7-2 to TRBJ1-2; D is unclear. The V end was cut by 4 bases, the J end by 5 bases, with 17 bases between. The CDR3 extends over 15 amino acids. CDR1 and CDR2 from the germline V gene are SGHTA and FQGNSA.

This clonotype was picked up many times. The rearrangement joins TRBV14 to TRBJ2-7; D perhaps matches TRBD2 (5 bases). V dropped 1 base and J dropped 5 bases, with 12 bases sitting between them. Germline values: CDR1 SGHDN, CDR2 FVKESK. The CDR3 is made up of 14 amino acids. The CDR3 region has the DNA TGTGCCAGCAGCCAAGTCGTAGCGACTAACGAGCAGTACTTC. Amino acid sequence: CASSQVVATNEQYF.

This clonotype occurred many times. The chain is built from TRBV7-2 and TRBJ2-7; 10 bases align to TRBD1. The germline V gene encodes CDR1 SGHTA and CDR2 FQGNSA. The CDR3 is made up of 13 amino acids. With V trimmed by 5 bases and J by 6 bases, 4 bases remained unmatched. The CDR3 nucleotides are TGTGCCAGCAGCCGACAGGGGGCGGGCGAGCAGTACTTC. This codes for CASSRQGAGEQYF.

In DNA, the CDR3 is TGTGCCAGCAGCTGGACAGGGTTGGAGACCCAGTACTTC. This codes for CASSWTGLETQYF. The gene calls are TRBV7-2 and TRBJ2-5; 8 positions match TRBD1. Germline V CDR1 and CDR2: SGHTA, FQGNSA. The CDR3 sequence is 13 residues long. Unmatched junction bases numbered 3, after V lost 4 bases and J lost 5 bases.

This clonotype was observed many times. DNA for the CDR3: TGTGCCAGCAGTTTTGTGGGAGGGGGTAATGAAAAACTGTTTTTT. This sequence encodes CASSFVGGGNEKLFF. This chain links TRBV12-3 or TRBV12-4 with TRBJ1-4; tentatively, D is TRBD1 (6 bases). This CDR3 region has 15 residues. V was trimmed by 3 bases and J by 4 bases, leaving 12 bases between them.

The sample holds many counts of this clonotype. The chain joins TRBV3-1 to TRBJ2-3; a possible D gene is TRBD1 (5 bases). V shed 6 bases and J shed 0 bases, with 7 bases lying between them. CDR1 and CDR2 from the germline V gene are LGHDT and YNNKEL (reference sequence). The CDR3 spans 13 residues. The chain's CDR3 is CASSRQSTDTQYF. The CDR3 nucleotides are TGTGCCAGCAGTCGACAGAGCACAGATACGCAGTATTTT.

This clonotype was recorded a few times. This sequence joins TRBV9 and TRBJ2-1; D gene ambiguous. Trimming removed 0 bases at V and 7 bases at J, with 5 bases between. Germline values: CDR1 SGDLS, CDR2 YYNGEE. The CDR3 has 12 residues. The CDR3 DNA reads as TGTGCCAGCAGCGTAGGGCTGAATGAGCAGTTCTTC. Translated: CASSVGLNEQFF.

This clonotype was recorded many times. The gene calls are TRBV10-3 and TRBJ2-1, with D possibly matching TRBD2 (6 bases). In germline, CDR1 is ENHRY, CDR2 SYGVKD. The CDR3 loop spans 14 amino acids. The V end was cut by 10 bases, the J end by 9 bases, with 22 bases between. Here the CDR3 reads CATLQMNNGGEQFF. CDR3 in DNA: TGTGCCACTCTTCAAATGAATAACGGGGGTGAGCAGTTCTTC.

There are many counts of this clonotype. This rearrangement joins TRBV7-2 to TRBJ2-1; TRBD1 might be the D (5 bases). The V end was cut by 5 bases, the J end by 5 bases, with 10 bases between. The V gene's germline CDR1 is SGHTA and CDR2 FQGNSA. The CDR3 has 13 residues. The CDR3 spells CASSIDSHNEQFF. The CDR3 DNA reads TGTGCCAGCAGCATTGACAGTCACAATGAGCAGTTCTTC.

This clonotype has a count of ten or more. The V and J genes are TRBV29-1 and TRBJ1-2; D unresolved. The germline V gene has CDR1 SQVTM and CDR2 ANQGSEA. V dropped 7 bases and J dropped 7 bases, with 13 bases sitting between them. The length of the CDR3 is 11 residues. The DNA of the CDR3 is TGCAGCGGGATAGGGTCTCGTGGCTACACCTTC. This codes for CSGIGSRGYTF. The full variable domain, its missing parts supplied by reference TRBV29-1 and TRBJ1-2, is SAVISQKPSRDICQRGTSLTIQCQVDSQVTMMFWYRQQPGQSLTLIATANQGSEATYESGFVIDKFPISRPNLTFSTLTVSNMSPEDSSIYLCSGIGSRGYTFGSGTRLTVV.

This clonotype was seen many times. The rearrangement uses TRBV7-2 and TRBJ2-4; 8 bases fit TRBD2. Germline CDR1 SGHTA, CDR2 FQGNSA. Trimming took 4 bases from V and 5 from J; bases not matched to a gene: 13. The CDR3 consists of 17 residues. For the CDR3, the DNA is TGTGCCAGCAGCTCGGGGGGGCTCCCTGGGGCCCAAAACATTCAGTACTTC. Translating gives CASSSGGLPGAQNIQYF.